The next 12 T cell receptor beta chains were all read from a single sample in a study of blood T cells in healthy people across ages. The second PCR ran about 6 to 12 cycles with a sample-barcoded 5' primer and J-beta primers. TCRdb reprocessed the 5' RACE reads via MiXCR and lists one record per CDR3 protein. The repertoire holds over 300,000 distinct CDR3 sequences, with roughly half as singletons. Specimen: blood. The source is a man aged 55 to 69 in good health.

This clonotype has ten or more counts. The V gene is TRBV12-3 or TRBV12-4, the J gene TRBJ2-5, with D unresolved. Trimming shortened V by 5 bases and J by 2 bases, and 15 bases separated the two germline ends. This CDR3 region has 15 residues. The CDR3 here is CASSPGQTGQETQYF. CDR3 DNA: TGTGCCAGCAGTCCCGGGCAAACCGGTCAAGAGACCCAGTACTTC.

The chain links TRBV24-1 to TRBJ2-5, with 8 bases matching TRBD1. Germline loops: CDR1 KGHDR, CDR2 SFDVKD. Trimming removed 4 bases from V and 4 bases from J; junction bases left unmatched: 4. CDR3 length: 14 residues. CDR3 bases: TGTGCCACCAGTGACCAAACAGGGGGAGAGACCCAGTACTTC. The encoded protein is CATSDQTGGETQYF.

This clonotype was seen only a few times. The rearrangement links TRBV20-1 to TRBJ2-3; TRBD2 aligns across 7 bases. The CDR3 consists of 10 residues. Unmatched junction bases numbered 5, after V lost 6 bases and J lost 11 bases. The germline CDR1 and CDR2 sequences are DFQATT and SNEGSKA (reference sequence). The CDR3 protein is CSAQGLQQYF. The CDR3 coding sequence is TGCAGTGCCCAGGGACTACAGCAGTATTTT.

This clonotype was counted at least ten times. The V and J genes are TRBV29-1 and TRBJ2-4, with a tentative D call TRBD1 (6 bases). Trimming took off 7 bases at V and 7 bases at J, with 14 bases between the two ends. Germline V gene sequence: CDR1 SQVTM, CDR2 ANQGSEA. There are 12 residues in the CDR3. The CDR3 is CSATGMWNIQYF. The CDR3 nucleotides read TGCAGCGCAACAGGGATGTGGAACATTCAGTACTTC.

This chain joins TRBV2 and TRBJ2-7, with 9 bases aligning to TRBD2. This CDR3 contains 15 residues. The junction had 8 bases not matched to a gene; V was cut back by 6 bases and J by 2 bases. Germline V gene lookup returns CDR1 SNHLY and CDR2 FYNNEI. CDR3 loop: CASRDSGRSPYEQYF. As DNA, the CDR3 is TGTGCCAGCAGAGATAGCGGGAGATCACCCTACGAGCAGTACTTC. The variable domain in full, with the rest retrieved from reference TRBV2 and TRBJ2-7, is EPEVTQTPSHQVTQMGQEVILRCVPISNHLYFYWYRQILGQKVEFLVSFYNNEISEKSEIFDDQFSVERPDGSNFTLKIRSTKLEDSAMYFCASRDSGRSPYEQYFGPGTRLTVT.

V and J are TRBV7-6 and TRBJ2-7; TRBD2 aligns across 7 bases. The V gene end was trimmed by 3 bases and the J gene end by 1 base; junction bases not matched to a gene: 3. Germline CDR1 is SGHVS and CDR2 is FNYEAQ. This CDR3 has 14 residues. The CDR3 nucleotides are TGTGCCAGCAGCTTCTCTAGCGGATCCTACGAGCAGTACTTC. Translating it yields CASSFSSGSYEQYF.

V and J are TRBV20-1 and TRBJ2-1; 7 nucleotides line up with TRBD2. After removal of 3 bases from V and 3 bases from J, the junction contained 5 bases not matched to a gene. Germline CDR1 reads DFQATT; CDR2 reads SNEGSKA (reference sequence). The CDR3 runs to 14 residues. CDR3 DNA: TGCAGTGCTAGCGGGGGGAGGGTCTACAATGAGCAGTTCTTC. It specifies CSASGGRVYNEQFF.

The rearrangement uses TRBV6-2 or TRBV6-3 and TRBJ2-3; 11 bases map to TRBD2. This CDR3 has 16 residues. Trimming took 5 bases from V and 0 from J; bases not matched to a gene: 4. Germline V gene sequence: CDR1 MNHEY, CDR2 SVGEGT. In DNA form, the CDR3 reads TGTGCCAGCAGTCTAAGACTAGCGGGGAGCACAGATACGCAGTATTTT. It translates to CASSLRLAGSTDTQYF.

This chain uses TRBV5-1 with TRBJ2-7; D might be TRBD2 (5 bases). The CDR3 runs 13 residues. Trimming shortened V by 4 bases and J by 2 bases, and 10 bases separated the two germline ends. Germline CDR1 is SGHRS and CDR2 is YFSETQ. Written as DNA, the CDR3 is TGCGCCAGCAGCCCGGACGGGGCCTACGAGCAGTACTTC. It specifies CASSPDGAYEQYF.

V and J are TRBV2 and TRBJ1-2; no definite D call. The CDR3 covers 12 residues. CDR1 SNHLY and CDR2 FYNNEI come from the germline V gene. V was cut by 2 bases and J by 6 bases, with 7 bases left in between. This chain's CDR3 is CASSEHGNGYTF. DNA of the CDR3: TGTGCCAGCAGTGAACATGGGAATGGCTACACCTTC.

The gene calls are TRBV30 and TRBJ2-7; D is unclear. Trimming stripped 1 base from V and 0 bases from J, with 4 bases between. CDR1 is GTSNPN, CDR2 SVGIG, per germline (reference sequence). There are 12 residues in the CDR3. CDR3 DNA: TGTGCCTGGAGTGATGCCTCCTACGAGCAGTACTTC. This codes for CAWSDASYEQYF.

The V call is TRBV5-8, the J call TRBJ2-1; a weak D match, TRBD1 (5 bases). The V gene's germline CDR1 is SGHTS and CDR2 YDEGEE. The CDR3 extends over 16 amino acids. The ends were cut back, 3 bases at V and 2 bases at J, with 15 bases in the middle. The CDR3 protein is CASSYRGPGPYNEQFF. DNA for the CDR3: TGTGCCAGCAGCTATCGAGGCCCAGGGCCCTACAATGAGCAGTTCTTC.